The entry that follows covers one T cell receptor beta chain sequence. Its target is unknown. This sample was taken from a study of lymphopenia after photon versus proton radiotherapy. Study-wide results and caveats: Proton therapy kept repertoires fairly stable, unlike photons, which gained effector/memory cells. Only patients who died were analyzed for survival; proton advantage is unproven.

The junction had 3 bases not matched to a gene; V was cut back by 1 base and J by 5 bases. Looked up from germline, CDR1 is LNHDA and CDR2 is SQIVND (reference sequence). The CDR3 extends over 15 amino acids. Generated by immunoSEQ multiplex PCR, the TCRdb table keeps only in-frame clones and is missing some. The sample holds about 40,000 clones, around 85% seen once. The source material was peripheral blood, sampled from a patient treated with photon-based radiotherapy. The source is a middle-aged man with gastric cancer. J is TRBJ2-5 and V is TRBV19, with 11 bases lining up with TRBD2. The CDR3: CASSIVAGGAETQYF. The CDR3 DNA reads as TGTGCCAGTAGTATAGTAGCGGGAGGGGCGGAGACCCAGTACTTC.